This T cell receptor beta chain was identified during a study of T-cell reconstitution after alpha-beta-depleted transplantation in children. Study conclusions and caveats: Newly made T cells mostly supplied T-cell counts and diversity one year after transplant. It was surviving recipient T cells and thymic progenitors that gave some patients high TCRbeta diversity at day 60. Reported findings indicate that, about two months after transplant, alpha-beta T cells came from several hundred expanded clones, which were derived from non-depleted graft cells.

The CDR3 extends over 15 amino acids. Germline CDR1 KGHSH, CDR2 LQKENI. V was trimmed by 2 bases and J by 5 bases, leaving 13 bases between them. This clonotype was observed many times. Its specificity is unknown. Unique molecular identifiers were used to barcode this TCRbeta library. TCRdb re-called the PCR reads through MiXCR, storing one row per CDR3 protein. The sample consists of about 230,000 distinct CDR3 sequences, 11% of them appearing once. The chain carries TRBV18 and TRBJ1-3, with D maybe TRBD1 (5 bases). This clonotype was obtained from a child younger than two with acute myeloid leukemia, due to receive a stem cell transplant. Here the sequenced sample was PBMCs, taken before TCRalphabeta/CD19-depleted stem cell transplant. CDR3 sequence: CASSPADSLRNTIYF. The CDR3 DNA reads TGTGCCAGCTCACCAGCCGACAGTTTGAGAAACACCATATATTTT.